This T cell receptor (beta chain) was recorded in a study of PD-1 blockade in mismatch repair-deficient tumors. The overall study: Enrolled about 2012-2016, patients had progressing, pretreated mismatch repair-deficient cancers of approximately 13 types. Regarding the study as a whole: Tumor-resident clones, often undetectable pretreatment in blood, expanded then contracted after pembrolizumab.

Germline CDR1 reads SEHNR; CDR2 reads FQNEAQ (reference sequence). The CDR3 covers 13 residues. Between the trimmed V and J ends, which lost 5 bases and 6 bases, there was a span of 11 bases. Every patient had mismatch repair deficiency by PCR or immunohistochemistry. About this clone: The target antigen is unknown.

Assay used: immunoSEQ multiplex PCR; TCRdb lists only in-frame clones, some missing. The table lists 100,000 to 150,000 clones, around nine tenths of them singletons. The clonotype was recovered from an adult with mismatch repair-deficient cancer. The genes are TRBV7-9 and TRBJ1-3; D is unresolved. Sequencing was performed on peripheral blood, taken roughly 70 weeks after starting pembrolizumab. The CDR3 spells CASSLTGQNTIYF. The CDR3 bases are TGTGCCAGCAGCCTCACCGGGCAAAACACCATATATTTT.